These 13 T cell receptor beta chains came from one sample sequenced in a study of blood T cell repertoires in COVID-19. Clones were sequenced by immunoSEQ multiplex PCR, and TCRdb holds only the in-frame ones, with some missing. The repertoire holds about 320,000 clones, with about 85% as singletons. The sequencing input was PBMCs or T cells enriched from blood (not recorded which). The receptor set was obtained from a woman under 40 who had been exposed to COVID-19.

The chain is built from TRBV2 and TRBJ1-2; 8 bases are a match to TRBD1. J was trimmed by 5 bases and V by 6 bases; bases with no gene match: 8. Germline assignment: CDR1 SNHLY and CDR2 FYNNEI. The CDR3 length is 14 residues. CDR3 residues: CASSADRGAYGYTF. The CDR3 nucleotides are TGTGCCAGCAGCGCCGACAGGGGCGCATATGGCTACACCTTC.

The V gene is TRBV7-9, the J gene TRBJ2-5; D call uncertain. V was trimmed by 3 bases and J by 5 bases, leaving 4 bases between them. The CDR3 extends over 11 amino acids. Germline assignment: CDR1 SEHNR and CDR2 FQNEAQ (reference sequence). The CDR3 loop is CASSFRETQYF. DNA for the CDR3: TGTGCCAGCAGCTTCCGGGAGACCCAGTACTTC. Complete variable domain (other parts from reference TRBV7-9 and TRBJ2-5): DTGVSQNPRHKITKRGQNVTFRCDPISEHNRLYWYRQTLGQGPEFLTYFQNEAQLEKSRLLSDRFSAERPKGSFSTLEIQRTEQGDSAMYLCASSFRETQYFGPGTRLLVL.

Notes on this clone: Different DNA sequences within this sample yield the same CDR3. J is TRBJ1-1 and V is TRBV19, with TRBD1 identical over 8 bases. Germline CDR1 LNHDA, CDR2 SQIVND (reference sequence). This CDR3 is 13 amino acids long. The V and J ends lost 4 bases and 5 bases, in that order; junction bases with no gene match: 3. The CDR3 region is CASSSDRGTEAFF. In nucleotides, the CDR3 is TGTGCCAGTAGTAGCGACAGGGGAACTGAAGCTTTCTTT.

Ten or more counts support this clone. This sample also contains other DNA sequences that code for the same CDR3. The CDR3 reads CASSLTGGANYGYTF. The DNA of the CDR3 is TGTGCCAGCAGCTTGACGGGAGGGGCTAACTATGGCTACACCTTC. The genes are TRBV7-2 and TRBJ1-2; D is possibly TRBD1 (5 bases). The CDR3 consists of 15 residues. Germline V CDR1 and CDR2: SGHTA, FQGNSA. V was cut by 3 bases and J by 0 bases, with 11 bases left in between. The whole variable domain, filled in from reference TRBV7-2 and TRBJ1-2, reads GAGVSQSPSNKVTEKGKDVELRCDPISGHTALYWYRQSLGQGLEFLIYFQGNSAPDKSGLPSDRFSAERTGGSVSTLTIQRTQQEDSAVYLCASSLTGGANYGYTFGSGTRLTVV.

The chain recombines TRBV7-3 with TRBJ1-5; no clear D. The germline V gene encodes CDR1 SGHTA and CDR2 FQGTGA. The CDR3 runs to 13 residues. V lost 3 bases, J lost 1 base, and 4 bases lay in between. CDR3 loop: CASSFQSNQPQHF. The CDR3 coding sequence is TGTGCCAGCAGCTTCCAAAGCAATCAGCCCCAGCATTTT.

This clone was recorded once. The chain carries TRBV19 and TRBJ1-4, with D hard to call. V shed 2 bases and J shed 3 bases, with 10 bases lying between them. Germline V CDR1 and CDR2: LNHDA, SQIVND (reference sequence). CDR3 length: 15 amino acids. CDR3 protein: CASSIIGMSNEKLFF. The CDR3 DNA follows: TGTGCCAGTAGTATAATCGGGATGTCTAATGAAAAACTGTTTTTT.

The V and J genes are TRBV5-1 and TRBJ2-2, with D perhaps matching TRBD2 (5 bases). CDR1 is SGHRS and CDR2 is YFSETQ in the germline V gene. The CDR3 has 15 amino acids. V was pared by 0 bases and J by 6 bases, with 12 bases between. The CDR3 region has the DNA TGCGCCAGCAGCTTGGAGGTGGGGAGTCCCGGGGAGCTGTTTTTT. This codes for CASSLEVGSPGELFF.

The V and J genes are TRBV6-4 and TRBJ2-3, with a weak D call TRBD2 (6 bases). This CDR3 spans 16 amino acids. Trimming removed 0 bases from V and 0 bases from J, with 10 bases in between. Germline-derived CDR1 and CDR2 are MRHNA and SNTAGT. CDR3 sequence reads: CASSDSASASTDTQYF. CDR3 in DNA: TGTGCCAGCAGTGACTCCGCTAGCGCCAGCACAGATACGCAGTATTTT.

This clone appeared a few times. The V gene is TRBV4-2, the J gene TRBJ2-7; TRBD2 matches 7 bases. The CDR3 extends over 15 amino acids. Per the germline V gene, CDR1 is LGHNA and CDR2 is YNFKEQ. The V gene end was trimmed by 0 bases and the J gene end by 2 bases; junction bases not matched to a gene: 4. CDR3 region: CASSQDLAEAYEQYF. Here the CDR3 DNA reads TGTGCCAGCAGCCAAGATCTAGCGGAGGCCTACGAGCAGTACTTC.

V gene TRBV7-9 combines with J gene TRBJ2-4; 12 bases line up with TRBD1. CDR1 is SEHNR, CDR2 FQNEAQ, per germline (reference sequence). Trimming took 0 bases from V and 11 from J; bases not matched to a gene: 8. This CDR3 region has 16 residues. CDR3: CASSLAGNGDRGLQYF. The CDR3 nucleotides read TGTGCCAGCAGCTTAGCGGGAAATGGGGACAGGGGGCTTCAGTACTTC.

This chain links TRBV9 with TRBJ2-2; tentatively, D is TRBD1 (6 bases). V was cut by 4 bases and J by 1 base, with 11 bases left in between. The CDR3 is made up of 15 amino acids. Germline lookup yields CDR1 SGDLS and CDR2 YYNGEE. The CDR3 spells CASSIYRENTGELFF. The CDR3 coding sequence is TGTGCCAGCAGCATCTACAGGGAGAACACCGGGGAGCTGTTTTTT. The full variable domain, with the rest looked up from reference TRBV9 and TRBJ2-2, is DSGVTQTPKHLITATGQRVTLRCSPRSGDLSVYWYQQSLDQGLQFLIQYYNGEERAKGNILERFSAQQFPDLHSELNLSSLELGDSALYFCASSIYRENTGELFFGEGSRLTVL.

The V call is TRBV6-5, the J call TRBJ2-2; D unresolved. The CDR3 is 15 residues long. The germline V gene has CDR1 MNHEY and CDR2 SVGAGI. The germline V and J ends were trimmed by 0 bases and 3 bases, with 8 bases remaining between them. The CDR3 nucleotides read TGTGCCAGCAGTTACTCGAACTCCTACACCGGGGAGCTGTTTTTT. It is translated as CASSYSNSYTGELFF.

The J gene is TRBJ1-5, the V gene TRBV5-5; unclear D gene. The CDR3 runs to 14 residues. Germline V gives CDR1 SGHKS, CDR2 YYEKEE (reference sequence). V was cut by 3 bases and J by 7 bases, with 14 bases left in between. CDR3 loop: CASSSAPKEQPQHF. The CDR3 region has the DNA TGTGCCAGCAGCTCCGCGCCAAAAGAGCAGCCCCAGCATTTT.